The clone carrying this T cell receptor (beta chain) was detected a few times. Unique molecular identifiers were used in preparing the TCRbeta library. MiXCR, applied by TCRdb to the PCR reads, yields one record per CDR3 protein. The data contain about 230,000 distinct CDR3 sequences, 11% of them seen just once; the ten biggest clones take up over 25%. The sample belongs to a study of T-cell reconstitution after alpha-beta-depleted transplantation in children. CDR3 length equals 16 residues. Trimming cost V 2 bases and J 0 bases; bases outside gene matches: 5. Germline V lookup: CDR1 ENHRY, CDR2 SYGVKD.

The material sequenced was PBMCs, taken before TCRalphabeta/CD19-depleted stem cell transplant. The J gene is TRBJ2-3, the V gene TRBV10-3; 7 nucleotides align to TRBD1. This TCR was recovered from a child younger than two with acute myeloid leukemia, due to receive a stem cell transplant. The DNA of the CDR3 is TGTGCCATCAGTGAGGACAGGGCAATCAGCACAGATACGCAGTATTTT. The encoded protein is CAISEDRAISTDTQYF.